The 24 T cell receptor beta chains below come from one sample, sequenced in a study of cytomegalovirus exposure and HLA in healthy donors. Clones were read by immunoSEQ multiplex PCR, and TCRdb kept only the in-frame ones, dropping some. The profile shows some 48,000 clones, around 94% of them singletons. Input material: PBMCs. Source of these receptors: a woman under 30 in good health and CMV-seropositive.

This clone was recorded a few times. This chain uses TRBV7-9 with TRBJ2-1; tentative D call: TRBD2 (5 bases). V was pared by 6 bases and J by 10 bases, with 13 bases between. CDR1 and CDR2 (germline): SEHNR, FQNEAQ (reference sequence). This CDR3 has 12 residues. CDR3 coding DNA: TGTGCCAGCAGAACCGAGGGAGCGGAGCAGTTCTTC. It encodes CASRTEGAEQFF.

The V call is TRBV29-1, the J call TRBJ2-1, with a possible D match to TRBD1 (5 bases). Germline-derived CDR1 and CDR2 are SQVTM and ANQGSEA. V gave up 3 bases and J gave up 2 bases, with 11 bases separating them. This CDR3 region has 14 residues. The DNA for the CDR3 is TGCAGCGTTGAGAAACAGGTGGCCTACAATGAGCAGTTCTTC. Protein product: CSVEKQVAYNEQFF.

This clone was observed a few times. The V gene is TRBV4-1, the J gene TRBJ1-6; no firm D call. From germline, CDR1 is MGHRA and CDR2 YSYEKL. The V end lost 4 bases, the J end lost 11 bases, and 12 bases lay between the germline ends. The CDR3 extends over 13 amino acids. The CDR3 is CASSPQASAPLHF. CDR3 in DNA: TGCGCCAGCAGCCCCCAGGCCTCTGCACCCCTCCACTTT.

The chain carries TRBV2 and TRBJ1-4; no clear D gene. Looked up from germline, CDR1 is SNHLY and CDR2 is FYNNEI. Trimming took 4 bases from V and 7 from J, leaving 13 bases between them. CDR3 size: 14 residues. Here the CDR3 DNA reads TGTGCCAGCAGTGCGGTGGGCTTGAGTGAAAAACTGTTTTTT. It specifies CASSAVGLSEKLFF.

The gene calls are TRBV5-6 and TRBJ2-5; D is possibly TRBD1 (6 bases). The V gene's germline CDR1 is SGHDT and CDR2 YYEEEE. The ends were cut back, 1 base at V and 5 bases at J, with 15 bases in the middle. The CDR3 totals 15 residues. The CDR3 DNA is TGTGCCAGCAGCTTGAGACTACAGGGCTTTGAGACCCAGTACTTC. Its protein is CASSLRLQGFETQYF.

The V and J genes are TRBV5-4 and TRBJ2-3; 8 bases map to TRBD2. V lost 2 bases to trimming and J lost 3 bases; unmatched junction nucleotides: 8. Germline values: CDR1 SGHNT, CDR2 YYREEE (reference sequence). CDR3 length: 16 residues. The CDR3 is CASSFERGRSTDTQYF. As DNA, the CDR3 is TGTGCCAGCAGCTTTGAACGCGGGAGGTCTACAGATACGCAGTATTTT.

This rearrangement joins TRBV29-1 to TRBJ2-4, with 8 bases that match TRBD2. V shed 7 bases and J 5 bases; nucleotides not matched to a gene: 7. The CDR3 totals 13 residues. The germline V gene encodes CDR1 SQVTM and CDR2 ANQGSEA. The CDR3 region is CSASVGGENIQYF. The CDR3, as DNA: TGCAGCGCCTCGGTCGGGGGGGAAAACATTCAGTACTTC.

The V gene is TRBV10-2, the J gene TRBJ2-5; 7 bases are shared with TRBD2. This CDR3 is built from 15 residues. After removal of 3 bases from V and 6 bases from J, the junction contained 10 bases not matched to a gene. CDR1 is WSHSY, CDR2 SAAADI, per germline. The CDR3 reads CASSEVASGIKTQYF. Written as DNA, the CDR3 is TGCGCCAGCAGTGAAGTAGCTAGCGGTATAAAGACCCAGTACTTC.

The chain carries TRBV27 and TRBJ1-2, with 7 positions matching TRBD1. With V trimmed by 6 bases and J by 10 bases, 14 bases remained unmatched. CDR3 size: 14 residues. The germline CDR1 and CDR2 sequences are MNHEY and SMNVEV (reference sequence). The CDR3 DNA reads as TGTGCCAGCAGGCGGACGACAGGGCCCGAAATCTACACCTTC. It translates to CASRRTTGPEIYTF.

The chain employs TRBV5-4 and TRBJ2-2, with 7 positions matching TRBD1. Germline V gene lookup returns CDR1 SGHNT and CDR2 YYREEE (reference sequence). The CDR3 extends over 15 amino acids. V gave up 4 bases and J gave up 5 bases; unmatched junction bases: 8. As DNA, the CDR3 is TGTGCCAGCAGCCGCGACAGGGCGGAAACCGGGGAGCTGTTTTTT. Residues: CASSRDRAETGELFF.

This clone was picked up one time. The chain employs TRBV6-4 and TRBJ1-6, with 7 bases that match TRBD1. Per germline, CDR1 MRHNA and CDR2 SNTAGT. V shed 3 bases and J 7 bases; nucleotides not matched to a gene: 6. CDR3 length: 15 residues. CDR3 in amino acids: CASSEALQGNSPLHF. The CDR3 bases are TGTGCCAGCAGTGAAGCTCTACAGGGGAATTCACCCCTCCACTTT.

The chain couples TRBV10-3 to TRBJ1-1; 7 bases are shared with TRBD1. Germline trimming cut 8 bases from V and 10 bases from J; bases unmatched to any gene: 4. The CDR3 consists of 10 residues. Germline V gene sequence: CDR1 ENHRY, CDR2 SYGVKD. The chain's CDR3 is CAIGQEGAFF. The CDR3 nucleotides read TGTGCCATCGGACAGGAGGGAGCTTTCTTT.

This clone was recorded only once. V usage is TRBV9 and J usage is TRBJ1-5; the D is unclear. Germline loops: CDR1 SGDLS, CDR2 YYNGEE. V was pared by 0 bases and J by 9 bases, with 22 bases between. The CDR3 is made up of 17 amino acids. DNA for the CDR3: TGTGCCAGCAGCGTAGTAATTTGGCTGCCCCCCCTAGGGCCCCAGCATTTT. It is translated as CASSVVIWLPPLGPQHF.

This chain links TRBV11-2 with TRBJ2-7; 8 positions agree with TRBD2. The V gene end was trimmed by 0 bases and the J gene end by 6 bases; junction bases not matched to a gene: 7. The germline CDR1 and CDR2 sequences are SGHAT and FQNNGV. The CDR3 consists of 15 residues. The CDR3 sequence: CASSLDPAGVSEQYF. The CDR3 DNA reads as TGTGCCAGCAGCTTAGATCCAGCGGGAGTTAGCGAGCAGTACTTC.

This clone was counted once. This rearrangement joins TRBV19 to TRBJ1-3, with D maybe TRBD1 (6 bases). CDR1 and CDR2 from the germline V gene are LNHDA and SQIVND (reference sequence). The germline V and J ends were trimmed by 7 bases and 4 bases, with 20 bases remaining between them. This CDR3 is 16 amino acids long. This CDR3 reads CASTPNHRVAGNTIYF. The CDR3 DNA is TGTGCCAGTACCCCTAACCACAGGGTTGCGGGAAACACCATATATTTT.

The chain recombines TRBV19 with TRBJ1-4; no reliable D call. CDR3 length equals 14 residues. V shed 3 bases and J shed 7 bases, with 12 bases lying between them. Looked up from germline, CDR1 is LNHDA and CDR2 is SQIVND (reference sequence). CDR3 loop: CASSISPGIEKLFF. In DNA, the CDR3 is TGTGCCAGTAGTATTTCCCCGGGTATTGAAAAACTGTTTTTT.

V gene TRBV7-2 combines with J gene TRBJ2-1; maybe TRBD1 (6 bases). V dropped 3 bases and J dropped 1 base, with 7 bases sitting between them. Germline assignment: CDR1 SGHTA and CDR2 FQGNSA. This CDR3 contains 14 residues. Here the CDR3 reads CASSFRGSYNEQFF. Here the CDR3 DNA reads TGTGCCAGCAGCTTTAGGGGGTCCTACAATGAGCAGTTCTTC. The full variable domain, in which reference TRBV7-2 and TRBJ2-1 provide the parts outside the CDR3, is GAGVSQSPSNKVTEKGKDVELRCDPISGHTALYWYRQSLGQGLEFLIYFQGNSAPDKSGLPSDRFSAERTGGSVSTLTIQRTQQEDSAVYLCASSFRGSYNEQFFGPGTRLTVL.

The chain links TRBV28 to TRBJ2-1, with D possibly TRBD2 on 5 matching bases. Germline CDR1 MDHEN, CDR2 SYDVKM. The CDR3 has 15 amino acids. Trimming left V 5 bases short and J 8 bases short, with 19 bases between. The CDR3 coding sequence is TGTGCCAGCAGTCGGGGTGGGCTAGCTTCGGATGAGCAGTTCTTC. This translates into CASSRGGLASDEQFF.

The count of this clone is one. J is TRBJ2-7 and V is TRBV5-1; tentatively, D is TRBD2 (5 bases). Germline CDR1 SGHRS, CDR2 YFSETQ. The CDR3 is made up of 12 amino acids. V was clipped by 5 bases and J by 2 bases, with 8 bases between them. As DNA, the CDR3 is TGCGCCAGCAGTACGGGAACCTACGAGCAGTACTTC. Residues: CASSTGTYEQYF.

This chain joins TRBV5-1 and TRBJ1-2, with 7 bases fitting TRBD1. V shed 2 bases and J 3 bases; nucleotides not matched to a gene: 10. Germline V gives CDR1 SGHRS, CDR2 YFSETQ. The CDR3 has 16 residues. This CDR3 is CASSLDRAWDHYGYTF. CDR3 nucleotide sequence: TGCGCCAGCAGCTTAGACAGGGCCTGGGACCACTATGGCTACACCTTC.

This chain uses TRBV25-1 with TRBJ2-2; 14 bases agree with TRBD2. CDR3 size: 16 residues. From germline, CDR1 is MGHDK and CDR2 SYGVNS. The V segment lost 6 bases and the J segment 3 bases; nucleotides outside the gene matches: 3. The CDR3 here is CASRGTSGRDTGELFF. The CDR3 DNA reads as TGTGCCAGCAGGGGGACTAGCGGGAGAGACACCGGGGAGCTGTTTTTT.

The J gene is TRBJ2-6, the V gene TRBV27; possibly TRBD2 for D (5 bases). CDR3 length equals 17 residues. Trimming removed 5 bases from V and 0 bases from J, with 14 bases in between. Germline lookup yields CDR1 MNHEY and CDR2 SMNVEV (reference sequence). CDR3 in DNA: TGTGCCAGCAGTCCATCTCCTGGGAGCTCTGGGGCCAACGTCCTGACTTTC. This gives the protein CASSPSPGSSGANVLTF.

The CDR3, as DNA: TGTGCCAGCAGTTTAAGTTTCCAGGGGCCAGGAAACACCATATATTTT. Translation: CASSLSFQGPGNTIYF. The gene calls are TRBV27 and TRBJ1-3; TRBD1 is a possible D gene (6 bases). Germline V lookup: CDR1 MNHEY, CDR2 SMNVEV (reference sequence). V was trimmed by 2 bases and J by 4 bases, leaving 15 bases between them. The CDR3 sequence is 16 residues long.

The J gene is TRBJ1-2, the V gene TRBV27; D uncertain. V lost 2 bases and J 2 bases, leaving 6 bases between the germline ends. The CDR3 extends over 13 amino acids. CDR1 is MNHEY, CDR2 SMNVEV, per germline (reference sequence). CDR3 bases: TGTGCCAGCAGTTTACAGATAAACTATGGCTACACCTTC. Residues: CASSLQINYGYTF.